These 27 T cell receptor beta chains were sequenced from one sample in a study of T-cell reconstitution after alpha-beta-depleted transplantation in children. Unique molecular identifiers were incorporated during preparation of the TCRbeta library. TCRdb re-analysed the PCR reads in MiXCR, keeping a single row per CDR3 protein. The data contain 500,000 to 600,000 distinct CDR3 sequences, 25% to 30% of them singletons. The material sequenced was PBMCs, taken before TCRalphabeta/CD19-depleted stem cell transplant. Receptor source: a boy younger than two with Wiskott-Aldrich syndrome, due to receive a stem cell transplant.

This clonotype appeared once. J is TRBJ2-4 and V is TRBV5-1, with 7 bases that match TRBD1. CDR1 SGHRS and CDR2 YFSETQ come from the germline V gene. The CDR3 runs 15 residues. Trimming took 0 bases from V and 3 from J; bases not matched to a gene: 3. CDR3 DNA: TGCGCCAGCAGCTTGGGACAGGGAAACAAAAACATTCAGTACTTC. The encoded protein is CASSLGQGNKNIQYF.

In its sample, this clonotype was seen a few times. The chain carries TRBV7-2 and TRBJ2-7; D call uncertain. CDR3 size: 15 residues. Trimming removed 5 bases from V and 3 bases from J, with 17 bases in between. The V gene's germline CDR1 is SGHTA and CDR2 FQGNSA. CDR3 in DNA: TGTGCCAGCAGCAATGGAATCCCAGCCTACTACGAGCAGTACTTC. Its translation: CASSNGIPAYYEQYF.

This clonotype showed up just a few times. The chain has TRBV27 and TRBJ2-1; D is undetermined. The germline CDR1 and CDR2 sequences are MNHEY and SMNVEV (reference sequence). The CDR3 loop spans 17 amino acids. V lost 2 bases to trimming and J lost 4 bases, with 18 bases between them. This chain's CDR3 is CASSLRSWLDRYNEQFF. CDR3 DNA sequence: TGTGCCAGCAGTTTACGATCATGGCTAGACCGTTACAATGAGCAGTTCTTC.

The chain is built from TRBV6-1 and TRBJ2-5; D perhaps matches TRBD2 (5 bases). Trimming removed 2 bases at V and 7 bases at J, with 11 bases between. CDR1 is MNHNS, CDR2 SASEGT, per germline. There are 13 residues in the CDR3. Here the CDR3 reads CASSELGRGTQYF. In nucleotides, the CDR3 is TGTGCCAGCAGTGAATTGGGGAGAGGGACCCAGTACTTC.

DNA for the CDR3: TGTGCCAGCAGTTACTCTCACAGCCAAGAGACCCAGTACTTC. As protein: CASSYSHSQETQYF. The genes are TRBV6-5 and TRBJ2-5; no definite D call. Deletions cut 0 bases from V and 1 base from J, with 6 bases between. CDR3 size: 14 residues. CDR1 is MNHEY and CDR2 is SVGAGI in the germline V gene.

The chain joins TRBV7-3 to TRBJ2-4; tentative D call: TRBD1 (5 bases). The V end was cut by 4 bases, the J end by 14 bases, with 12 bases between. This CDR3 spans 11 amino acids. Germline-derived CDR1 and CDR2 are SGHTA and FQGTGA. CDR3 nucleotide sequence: TGTGCCAGCAGCTCAGGGCCCGTTAAGTACTTC. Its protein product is CASSSGPVKYF.

In DNA form, the CDR3 reads TGTGCCACCAGTGATTCCCTTGGCAATGAGCAGTTCTTC. It specifies CATSDSLGNEQFF. The chain joins TRBV24-1 to TRBJ2-1; D unclear. The CDR3 contains 13 residues. V gave up 2 bases and J gave up 6 bases, with 7 bases separating them. CDR1 is KGHDR, CDR2 SFDVKD, per germline.

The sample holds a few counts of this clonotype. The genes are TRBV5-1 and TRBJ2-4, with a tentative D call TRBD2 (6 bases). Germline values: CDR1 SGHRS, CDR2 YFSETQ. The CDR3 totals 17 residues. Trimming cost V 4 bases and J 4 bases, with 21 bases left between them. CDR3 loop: CASSPAWGGHLKNIQYF. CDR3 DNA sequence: TGCGCCAGCAGCCCGGCGTGGGGAGGCCATCTGAAAAACATTCAGTACTTC.

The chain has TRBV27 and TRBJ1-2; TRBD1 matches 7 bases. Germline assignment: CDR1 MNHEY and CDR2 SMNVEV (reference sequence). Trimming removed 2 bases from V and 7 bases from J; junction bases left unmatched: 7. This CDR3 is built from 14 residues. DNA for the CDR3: TGTGCCAGCAGTTTAACCCAGGGGGTGGGTGGCTACACCTTC. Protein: CASSLTQGVGGYTF.

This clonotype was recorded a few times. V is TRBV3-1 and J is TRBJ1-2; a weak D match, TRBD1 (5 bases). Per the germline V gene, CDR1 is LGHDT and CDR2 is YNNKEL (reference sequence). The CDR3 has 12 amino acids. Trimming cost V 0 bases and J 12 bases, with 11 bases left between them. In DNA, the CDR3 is TGTGCCAGCAGCCAAGATCGGGGGGAGGACACCTTC. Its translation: CASSQDRGEDTF.

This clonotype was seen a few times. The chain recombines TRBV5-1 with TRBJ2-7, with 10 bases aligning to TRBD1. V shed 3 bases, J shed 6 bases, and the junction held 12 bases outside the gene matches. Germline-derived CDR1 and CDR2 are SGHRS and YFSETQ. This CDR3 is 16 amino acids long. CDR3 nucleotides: TGCGCCAGCAGCTGGACGTCGGGGACAGGGGCAAGCGAGCAGTACTTC. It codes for CASSWTSGTGASEQYF.

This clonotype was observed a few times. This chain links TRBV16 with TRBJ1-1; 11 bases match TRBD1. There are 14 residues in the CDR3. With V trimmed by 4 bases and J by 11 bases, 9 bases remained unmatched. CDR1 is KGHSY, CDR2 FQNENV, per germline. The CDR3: CASSRLGQGGFAFF. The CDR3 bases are TGTGCCAGCAGCCGACTGGGACAGGGGGGGTTTGCTTTCTTT.

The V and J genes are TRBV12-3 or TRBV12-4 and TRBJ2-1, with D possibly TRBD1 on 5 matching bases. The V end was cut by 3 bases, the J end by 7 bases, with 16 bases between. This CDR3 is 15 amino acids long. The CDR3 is CASSFWGIIGNEQFF. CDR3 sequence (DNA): TGTGCCAGCAGTTTCTGGGGCATAATCGGGAATGAGCAGTTCTTC.

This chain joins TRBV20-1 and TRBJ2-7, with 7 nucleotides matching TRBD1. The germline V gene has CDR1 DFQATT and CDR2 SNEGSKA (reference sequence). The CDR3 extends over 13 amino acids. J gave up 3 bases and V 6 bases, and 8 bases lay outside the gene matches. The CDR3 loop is CSATDRVNYEQYF. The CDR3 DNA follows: TGCAGTGCCACAGACAGGGTGAACTACGAGCAGTACTTC.

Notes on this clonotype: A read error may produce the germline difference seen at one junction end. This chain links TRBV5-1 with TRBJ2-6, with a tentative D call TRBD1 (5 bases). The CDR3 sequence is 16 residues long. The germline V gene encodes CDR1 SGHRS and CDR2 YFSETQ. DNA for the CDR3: TGCGCCAGCAGCTTGGGCGGTACTTCTGGGGCCAACGCCCTGACTTTC. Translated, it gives CASSLGGTSGANALTF. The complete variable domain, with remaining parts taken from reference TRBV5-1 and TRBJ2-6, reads KAGVTQTPRYLIKTRGQQVTLSCSPISGHRSVSWYQQTPGQGLQFLFEYFSETQRNKGNFPGRFSGRQFSNSRSEMNVSTLELGDSALYLCASSLGGTSGANALTFGAGSRLTVL.

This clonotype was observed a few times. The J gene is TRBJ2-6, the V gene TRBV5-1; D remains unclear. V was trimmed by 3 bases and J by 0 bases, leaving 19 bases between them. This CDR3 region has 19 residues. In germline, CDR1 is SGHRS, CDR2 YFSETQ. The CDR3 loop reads CASSSTGPTTHSGANVLTF. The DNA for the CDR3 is TGCGCCAGCAGCTCAACGGGTCCAACCACACACTCTGGGGCCAACGTCCTGACTTTC.

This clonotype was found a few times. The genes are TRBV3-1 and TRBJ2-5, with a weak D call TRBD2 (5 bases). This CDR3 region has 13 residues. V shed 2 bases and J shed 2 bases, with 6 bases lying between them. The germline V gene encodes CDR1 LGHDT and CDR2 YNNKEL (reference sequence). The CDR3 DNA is TGTGCCAGCAGCCAACGGGGTCAAGAGACCCAGTACTTC. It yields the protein CASSQRGQETQYF.

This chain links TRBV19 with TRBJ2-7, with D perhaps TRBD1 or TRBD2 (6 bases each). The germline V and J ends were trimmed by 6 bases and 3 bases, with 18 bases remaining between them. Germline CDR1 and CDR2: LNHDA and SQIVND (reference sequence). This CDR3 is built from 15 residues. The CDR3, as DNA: TGTGCCAGTAGCGCGGGACACCAACTCAGCTACGAGCAGTACTTC. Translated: CASSAGHQLSYEQYF.

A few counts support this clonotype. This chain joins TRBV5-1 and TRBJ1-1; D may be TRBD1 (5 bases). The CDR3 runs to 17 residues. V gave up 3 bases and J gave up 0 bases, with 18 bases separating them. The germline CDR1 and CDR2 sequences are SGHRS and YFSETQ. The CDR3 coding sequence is TGCGCCAGCAGCTCCGCGCCTGGGACCGCGATGAACACTGAAGCTTTCTTT. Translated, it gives CASSSAPGTAMNTEAFF.

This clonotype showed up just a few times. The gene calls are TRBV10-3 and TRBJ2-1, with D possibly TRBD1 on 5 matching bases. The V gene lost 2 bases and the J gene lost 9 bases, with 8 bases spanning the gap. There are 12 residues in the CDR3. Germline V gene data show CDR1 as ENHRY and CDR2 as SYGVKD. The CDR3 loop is CAISERGGEQFF. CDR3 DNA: TGTGCCATCAGTGAGAGGGGCGGTGAGCAGTTCTTC.

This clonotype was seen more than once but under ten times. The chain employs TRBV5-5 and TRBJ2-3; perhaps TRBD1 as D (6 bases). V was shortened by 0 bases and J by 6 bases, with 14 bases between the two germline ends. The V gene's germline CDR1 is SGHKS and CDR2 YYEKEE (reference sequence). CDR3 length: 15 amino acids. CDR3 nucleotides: TGTGCCAGCAGCTTGGTGGGGGCAGGGCGGGATACGCAGTATTTT. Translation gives CASSLVGAGRDTQYF.

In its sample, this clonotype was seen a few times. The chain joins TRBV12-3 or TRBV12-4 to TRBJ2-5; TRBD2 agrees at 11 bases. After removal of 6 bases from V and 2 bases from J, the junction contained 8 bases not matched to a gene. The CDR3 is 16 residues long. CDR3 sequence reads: CASSQGLAGLQETQYF. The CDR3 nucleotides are TGTGCCAGCAGCCAAGGACTAGCGGGTCTACAAGAGACCCAGTACTTC.

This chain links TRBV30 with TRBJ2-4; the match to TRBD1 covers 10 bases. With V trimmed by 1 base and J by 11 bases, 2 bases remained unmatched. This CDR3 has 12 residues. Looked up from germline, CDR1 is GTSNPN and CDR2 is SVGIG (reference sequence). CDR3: CAWSAGQGLQYF. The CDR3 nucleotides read TGTGCCTGGAGTGCGGGACAGGGGCTTCAGTACTTC. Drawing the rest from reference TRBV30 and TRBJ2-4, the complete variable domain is SQTIHQWPATLVQPVGSPLSLECTVEGTSNPNLYWYRQAAGRGLQLLFYSVGIGQISSEVPQNLSASRPQDRQFILSSKKLLLSDSGFYLCAWSAGQGLQYFGAGTRLSVL.

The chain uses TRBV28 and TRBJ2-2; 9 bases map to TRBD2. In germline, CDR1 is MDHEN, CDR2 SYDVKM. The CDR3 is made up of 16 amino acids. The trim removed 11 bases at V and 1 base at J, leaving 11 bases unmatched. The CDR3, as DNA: TGTGCCGGAGGTCCTCTAGCGGGGATGAACACCGGGGAGCTGTTTTTT. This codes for CAGGPLAGMNTGELFF. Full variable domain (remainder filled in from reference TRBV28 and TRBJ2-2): DVKVTQSSRYLVKRTGEKVFLECVQDMDHENMFWYRQDPGLGLRLIYFSYDVKMKEKGDIPEGYSVSREKKERFSLILESASTNQTSMYLCAGGPLAGMNTGELFFGEGSRLTVL.

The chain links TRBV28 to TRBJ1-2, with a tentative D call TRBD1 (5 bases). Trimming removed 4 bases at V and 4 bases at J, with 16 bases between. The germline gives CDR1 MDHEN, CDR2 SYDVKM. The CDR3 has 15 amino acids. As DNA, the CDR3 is TGTGCCAGCAGTTCCCGACTGGGGACGGTCTATGGCTACACCTTC. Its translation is CASSSRLGTVYGYTF.

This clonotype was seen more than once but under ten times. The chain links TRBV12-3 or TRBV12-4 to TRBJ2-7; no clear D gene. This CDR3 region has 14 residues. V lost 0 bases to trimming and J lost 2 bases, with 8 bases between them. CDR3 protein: CASSLARKPYEQYF. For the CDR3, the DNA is TGTGCCAGCAGTTTAGCCAGGAAGCCCTACGAGCAGTACTTC.

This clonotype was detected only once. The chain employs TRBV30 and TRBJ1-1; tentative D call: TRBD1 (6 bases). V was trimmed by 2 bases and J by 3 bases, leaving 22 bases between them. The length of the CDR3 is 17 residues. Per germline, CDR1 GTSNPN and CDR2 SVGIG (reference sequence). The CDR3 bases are TGTGCCTGGAGTATCGTCGGCAGGGGCTCTTGGTACACTGAAGCTTTCTTT. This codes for CAWSIVGRGSWYTEAFF.